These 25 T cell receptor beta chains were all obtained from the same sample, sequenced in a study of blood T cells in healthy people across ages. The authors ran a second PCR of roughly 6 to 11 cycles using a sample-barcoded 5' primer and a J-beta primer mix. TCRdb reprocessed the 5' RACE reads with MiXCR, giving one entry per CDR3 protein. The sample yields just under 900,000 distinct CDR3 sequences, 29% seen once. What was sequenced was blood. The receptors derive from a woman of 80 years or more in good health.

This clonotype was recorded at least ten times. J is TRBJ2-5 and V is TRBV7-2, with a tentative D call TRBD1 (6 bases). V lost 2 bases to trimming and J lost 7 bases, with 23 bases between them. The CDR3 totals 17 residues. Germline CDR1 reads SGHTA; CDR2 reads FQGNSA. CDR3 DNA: TGTGCCAGCAGCTTAAGAGCCGGCAGGACTCAGGGGCGGACCCAGTACTTC. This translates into CASSLRAGRTQGRTQYF.

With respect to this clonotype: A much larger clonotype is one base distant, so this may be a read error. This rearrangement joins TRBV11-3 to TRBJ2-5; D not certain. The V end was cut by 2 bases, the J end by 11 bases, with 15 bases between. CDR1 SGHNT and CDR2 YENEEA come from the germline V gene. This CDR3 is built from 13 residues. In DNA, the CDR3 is TGTGCCAGCAGCTTATACAGCAGTAATGAGCAGTACTTC. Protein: CASSLYSSNEQYF.

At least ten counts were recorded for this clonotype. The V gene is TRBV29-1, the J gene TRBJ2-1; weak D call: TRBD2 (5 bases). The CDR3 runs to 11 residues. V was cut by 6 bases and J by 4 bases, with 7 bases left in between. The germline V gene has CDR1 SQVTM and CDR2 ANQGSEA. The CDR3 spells CSVEEYNEQFF. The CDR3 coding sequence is TGCAGCGTGGAGGAGTACAATGAGCAGTTCTTC.

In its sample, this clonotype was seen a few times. The DNA for the CDR3 is TGTGCCAGCAGCTTAGATGGGGGCGTATCTAATTCACCCCTCCACTTT. Protein sequence: CASSLDGGVSNSPLHF. The J gene is TRBJ1-6, the V gene TRBV7-2, with D maybe TRBD1 (6 bases). In germline, CDR1 is SGHTA, CDR2 FQGNSA. This CDR3 is 16 amino acids long. V dropped 1 base and J dropped 6 bases, with 13 bases sitting between them.

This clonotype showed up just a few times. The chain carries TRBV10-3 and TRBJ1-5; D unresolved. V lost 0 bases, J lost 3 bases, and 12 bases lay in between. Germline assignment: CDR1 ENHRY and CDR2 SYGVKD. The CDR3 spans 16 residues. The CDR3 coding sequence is TGTGCCATCAGTGAGTCGAACGCCCTAATCAATCAGCCCCAGCATTTT. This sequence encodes CAISESNALINQPQHF.

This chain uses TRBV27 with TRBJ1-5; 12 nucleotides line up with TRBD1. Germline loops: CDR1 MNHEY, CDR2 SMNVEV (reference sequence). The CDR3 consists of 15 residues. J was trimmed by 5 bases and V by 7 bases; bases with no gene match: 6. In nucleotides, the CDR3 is TGTGCCAGCAAACCGGGACAGGGGGCCCATCAGCCCCAGCATTTT. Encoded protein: CASKPGQGAHQPQHF.

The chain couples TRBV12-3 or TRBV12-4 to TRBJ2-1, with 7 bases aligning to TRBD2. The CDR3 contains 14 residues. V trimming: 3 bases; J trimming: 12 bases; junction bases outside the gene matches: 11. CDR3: CASSFGGAGDGQFF. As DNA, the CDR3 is TGTGCCAGCAGTTTTGGTGGGGCGGGGGATGGGCAGTTCTTC.

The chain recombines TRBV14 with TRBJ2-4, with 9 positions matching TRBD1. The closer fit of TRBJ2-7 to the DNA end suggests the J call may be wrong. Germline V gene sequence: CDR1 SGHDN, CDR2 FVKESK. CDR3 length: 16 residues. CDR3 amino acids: CASSLQWTGQGYEQYF. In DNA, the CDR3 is TGTGCCAGCAGCCTACAATGGACGGGACAGGGCTACGAGCAGTACTTC.

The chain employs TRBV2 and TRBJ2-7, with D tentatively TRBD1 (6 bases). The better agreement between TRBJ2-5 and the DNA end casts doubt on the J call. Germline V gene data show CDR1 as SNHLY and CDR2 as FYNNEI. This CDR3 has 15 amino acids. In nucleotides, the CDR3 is TGTGCCAGCAGTGAAGGGGACATCCTGGGAGAGACCCAGTACTTC. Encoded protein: CASSEGDILGETQYF.

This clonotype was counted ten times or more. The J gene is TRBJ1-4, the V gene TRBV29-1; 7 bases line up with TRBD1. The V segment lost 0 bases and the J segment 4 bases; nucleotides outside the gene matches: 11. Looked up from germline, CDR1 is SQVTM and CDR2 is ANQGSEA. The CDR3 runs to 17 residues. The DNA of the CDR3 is TGCAGCGTTGAAGATCGGGAGGGGGCGGCTGGTAATGAAAAACTGTTTTTT. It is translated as CSVEDREGAAGNEKLFF.

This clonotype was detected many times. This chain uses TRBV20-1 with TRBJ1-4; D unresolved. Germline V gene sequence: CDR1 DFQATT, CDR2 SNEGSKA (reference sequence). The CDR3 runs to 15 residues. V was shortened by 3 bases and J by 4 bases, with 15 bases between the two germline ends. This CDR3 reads CSARAIAGFNEKLFF. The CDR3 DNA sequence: TGCAGTGCTAGGGCTATCGCGGGGTTTAATGAAAAACTGTTTTTT.

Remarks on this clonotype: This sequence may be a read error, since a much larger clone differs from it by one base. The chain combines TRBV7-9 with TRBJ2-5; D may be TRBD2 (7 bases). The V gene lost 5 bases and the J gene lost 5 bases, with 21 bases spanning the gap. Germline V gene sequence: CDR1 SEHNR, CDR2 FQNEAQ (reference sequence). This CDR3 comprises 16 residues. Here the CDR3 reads CASSREAIQGRETQYF. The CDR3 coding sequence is TGTGCCAGCAGCCGGGAGGCGATACAGGGTAGGGAGACCCAGTACTTC. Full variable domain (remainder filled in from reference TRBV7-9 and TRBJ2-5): DTGVSQNPRHKITKRGQNVTFRCDPISEHNRLYWYRQTLGQGPEFLTYFQNEAQLEKSRLLSDRFSAERPKGSFSTLEIQRTEQGDSAMYLCASSREAIQGRETQYFGPGTRLLVL.

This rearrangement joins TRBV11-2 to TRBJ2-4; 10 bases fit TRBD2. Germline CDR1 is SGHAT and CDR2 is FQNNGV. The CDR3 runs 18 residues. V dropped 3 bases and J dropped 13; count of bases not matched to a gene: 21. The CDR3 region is CASSFSPLQRGGSHEQYF. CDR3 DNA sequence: TGTGCCAGCAGCTTTTCCCCTCTACAGCGGGGGGGAAGCCATGAGCAGTACTTC.

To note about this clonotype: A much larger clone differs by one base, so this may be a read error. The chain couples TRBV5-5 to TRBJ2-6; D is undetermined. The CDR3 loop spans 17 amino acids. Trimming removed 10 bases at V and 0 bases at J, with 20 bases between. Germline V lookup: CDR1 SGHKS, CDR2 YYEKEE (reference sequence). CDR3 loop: CAGNEATISSGANVLTF. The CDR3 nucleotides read TGTGCCGGCAACGAGGCGACAATTAGCTCTGGGGCCAACGTCCTGACTTTC.

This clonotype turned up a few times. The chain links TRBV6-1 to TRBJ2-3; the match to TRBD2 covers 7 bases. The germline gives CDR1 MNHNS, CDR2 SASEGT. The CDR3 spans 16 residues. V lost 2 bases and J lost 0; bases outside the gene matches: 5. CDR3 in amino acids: CASSELRGGSTDTQYF. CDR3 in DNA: TGTGCCAGCAGTGAATTACGGGGAGGGAGCACAGATACGCAGTATTTT.

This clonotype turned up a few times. As DNA, the CDR3 is TGCAGTGCCTCGGACCCTGGACAGTCCCTCCGGGGGCAGTTCTTC. Protein product: CSASDPGQSLRGQFF. This rearrangement joins TRBV20-1 to TRBJ2-1; TRBD1 might be the D (6 bases). Germline values: CDR1 DFQATT, CDR2 SNEGSKA (reference sequence). This CDR3 is 15 amino acids long. V was shortened by 6 bases and J by 12 bases, with 27 bases between the two germline ends.

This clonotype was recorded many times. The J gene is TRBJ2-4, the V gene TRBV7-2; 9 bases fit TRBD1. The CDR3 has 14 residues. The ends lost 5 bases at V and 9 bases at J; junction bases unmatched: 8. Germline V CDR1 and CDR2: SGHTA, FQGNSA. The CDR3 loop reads CASSPGTGSGIQYF. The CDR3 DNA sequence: TGTGCCAGCAGCCCCGGGACAGGGTCCGGCATTCAGTACTTC.

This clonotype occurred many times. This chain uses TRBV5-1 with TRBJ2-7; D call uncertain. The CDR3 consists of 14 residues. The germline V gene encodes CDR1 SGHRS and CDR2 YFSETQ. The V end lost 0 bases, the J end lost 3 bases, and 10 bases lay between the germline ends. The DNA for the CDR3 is TGCGCCAGCAGCTTGGGTATCTTAATCTACGAGCAGTACTTC. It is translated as CASSLGILIYEQYF.

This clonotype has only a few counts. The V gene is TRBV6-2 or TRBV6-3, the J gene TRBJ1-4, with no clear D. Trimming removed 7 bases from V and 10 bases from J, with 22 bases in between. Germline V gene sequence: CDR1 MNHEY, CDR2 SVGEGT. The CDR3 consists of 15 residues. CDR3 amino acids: CASTYGDNLAGKLFF. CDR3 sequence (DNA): TGTGCCAGCACCTACGGAGACAATTTGGCCGGAAAACTGTTTTTT.

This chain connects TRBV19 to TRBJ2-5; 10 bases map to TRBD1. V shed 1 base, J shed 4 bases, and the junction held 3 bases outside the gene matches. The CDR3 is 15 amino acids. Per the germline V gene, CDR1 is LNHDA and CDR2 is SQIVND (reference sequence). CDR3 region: CASSIGGTGVETQYF. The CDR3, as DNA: TGTGCCAGTAGTATAGGAGGGACAGGGGTAGAGACCCAGTACTTC.

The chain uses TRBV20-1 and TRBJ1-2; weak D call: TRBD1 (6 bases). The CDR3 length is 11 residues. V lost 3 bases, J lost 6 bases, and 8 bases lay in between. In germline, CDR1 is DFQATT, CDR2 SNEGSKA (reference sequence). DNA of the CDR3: TGCAGTGCTAGCAGGGGCGATGGCTACACCTTC. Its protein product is CSASRGDGYTF.

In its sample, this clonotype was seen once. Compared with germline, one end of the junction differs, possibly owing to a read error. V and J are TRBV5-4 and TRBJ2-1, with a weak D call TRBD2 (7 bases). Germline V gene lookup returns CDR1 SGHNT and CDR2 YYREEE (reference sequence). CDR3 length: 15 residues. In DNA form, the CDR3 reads TGTGTCAGCAGCCTCGCGGGGGCCCCCTACAATGAGCAGTTCTTC. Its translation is CVSSLAGAPYNEQFF.

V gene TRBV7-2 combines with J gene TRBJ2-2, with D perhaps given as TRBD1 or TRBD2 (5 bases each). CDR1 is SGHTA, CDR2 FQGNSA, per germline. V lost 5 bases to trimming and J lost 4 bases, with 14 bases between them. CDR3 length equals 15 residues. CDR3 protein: CASSHLTGTTGELFF. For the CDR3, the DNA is TGTGCCAGCAGCCACCTAACCGGGACCACCGGGGAGCTGTTTTTT.

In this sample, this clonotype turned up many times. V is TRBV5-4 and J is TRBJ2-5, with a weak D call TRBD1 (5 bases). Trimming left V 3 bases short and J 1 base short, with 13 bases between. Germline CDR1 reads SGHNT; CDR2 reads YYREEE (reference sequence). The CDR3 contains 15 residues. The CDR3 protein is CASSSRVGFQETQYF. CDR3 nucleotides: TGTGCCAGCAGCTCCAGGGTAGGATTCCAAGAGACCCAGTACTTC.

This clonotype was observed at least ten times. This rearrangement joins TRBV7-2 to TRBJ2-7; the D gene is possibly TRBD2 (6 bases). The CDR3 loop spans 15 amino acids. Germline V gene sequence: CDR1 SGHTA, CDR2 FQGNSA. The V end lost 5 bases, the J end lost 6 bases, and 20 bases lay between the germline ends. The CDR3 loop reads CASSRSGTGSPEQYF. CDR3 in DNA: TGTGCCAGCAGCCGTTCCGGGACTGGCTCCCCCGAGCAGTACTTC.